This record covers a single T cell receptor beta chain. The antigen is undetermined. The data originate from a study of T cell responses to AZD1222 COVID-19 vaccine. The method was immunoSEQ multiplex PCR; TCRdb's version includes in-frame clones alone and lacks a portion of them. This sample has about 150,000 clones; around nine tenths occur once, and the top ten carry 6.9%. Study findings and constraints: Just five to seven people given AZD1222 tested seropositive at baseline. Two AZD1222 doses significantly raised spike-specific TCR breadth and depth over controls.

This clonotype was sampled from an adult who had recovered from COVID-19. Sequencing was performed on peripheral blood, taken after recovery from COVID-19.

CDR3 in DNA: TGCAGTGCTAGTTCTAGCGGGGGGGCCACCCTCCAGACCCAGTACTTC. This encodes CSASSSGGATLQTQYF. The chain combines TRBV20-1 with TRBJ2-5; TRBD2 aligns across 12 bases. The V segment lost 3 bases and the J segment 6 bases; nucleotides outside the gene matches: 11. Germline V gene lookup returns CDR1 DFQATT and CDR2 SNEGSKA (reference sequence). This CDR3 is built from 16 residues.